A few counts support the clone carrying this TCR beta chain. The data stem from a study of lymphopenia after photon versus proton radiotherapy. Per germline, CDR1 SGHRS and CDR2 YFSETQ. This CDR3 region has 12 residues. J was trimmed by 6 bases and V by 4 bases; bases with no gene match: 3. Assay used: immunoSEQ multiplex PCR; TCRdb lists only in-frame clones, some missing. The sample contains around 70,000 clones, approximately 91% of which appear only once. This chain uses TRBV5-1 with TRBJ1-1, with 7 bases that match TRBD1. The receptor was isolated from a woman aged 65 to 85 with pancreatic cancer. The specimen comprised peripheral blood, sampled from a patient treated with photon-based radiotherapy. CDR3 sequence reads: CASSPQGSEAFF. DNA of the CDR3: TGCGCCAGCAGCCCACAGGGGTCTGAAGCTTTCTTT. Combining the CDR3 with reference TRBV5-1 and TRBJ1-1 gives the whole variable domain KAGVTQTPRYLIKTRGQQVTLSCSPISGHRSVSWYQQTPGQGLQFLFEYFSETQRNKGNFPGRFSGRQFSNSRSEMNVSTLELGDSALYLCASSPQGSEAFFGQGTRLTVV.